This note documents a single TCR beta chain sequence. Its matching antigen is unknown. 13 Jbeta primers and 60 Vbeta primers were used for the PCR. Generated by immunoSEQ multiplex PCR, the TCRdb table keeps only in-frame clones and is missing some. The sample yields about 120,000 clones, 75% to 80% seen once. The data belong to a study of cytomegalovirus exposure and HLA in healthy donors. As for the study in general: HLA-typed donors contributed about 85 million unique TCRs, which were held in an early data release.

Study conclusions and caveats: Data from an earlier analysis indicated that most TCR beta V segments were productive either about 90% or about 30% of the time.

The CDR3 is 16 residues long. V was cut by 1 base and J by 6 bases, with 18 bases left in between. Germline lookup yields CDR1 LNHNV and CDR2 YYDKDF (reference sequence). This chain joins TRBV15 and TRBJ1-1, with D tentatively TRBD1 (6 bases). The receptor was isolated from a woman between 25 and 40 years old in good health and CMV-seronegative. The sample comprised PBMCs. The CDR3 DNA reads TGTGCCACCAGCAGAGCTAACGGAGGTCAGGGGCCTGAAGCTTTCTTT. Translated: CATSRANGGQGPEAFF.